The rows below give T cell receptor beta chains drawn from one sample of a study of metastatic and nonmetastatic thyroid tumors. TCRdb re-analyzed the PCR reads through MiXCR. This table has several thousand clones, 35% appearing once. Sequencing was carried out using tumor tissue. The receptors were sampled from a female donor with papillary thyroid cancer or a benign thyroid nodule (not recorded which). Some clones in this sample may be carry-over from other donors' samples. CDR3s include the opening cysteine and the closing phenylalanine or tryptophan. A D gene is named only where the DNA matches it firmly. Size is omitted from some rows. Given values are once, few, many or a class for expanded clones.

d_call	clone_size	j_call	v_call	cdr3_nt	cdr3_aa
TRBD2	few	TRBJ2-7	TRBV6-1	TGTGCCATCCCCCTAGCGGGAGGGCCCAACGAGCAGTACTTC	CAIPLAGGPNEQYF
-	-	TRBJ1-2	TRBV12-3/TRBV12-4	TGTGCCAGAGTGGGGGACATCCCTGGCTACACCTTC	CARVGDIPGYTF
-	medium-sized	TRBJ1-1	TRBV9	TGTGCCAGCAGCGTAGAACAGTACACTGAAGCTTTCTTT	CASSVEQYTEAFF
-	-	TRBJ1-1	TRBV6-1	TGTGCCAGCAACCCCTCGACTTACCTCACTGAAGCTTTCTTT	CASNPSTYLTEAFF
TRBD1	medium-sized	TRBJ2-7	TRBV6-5	TGTGCCAGCAGTTACTCCTTCTTCAGCTCAGGGGGCCAAAAGTACGAGCAGTACTTC	CASSYSFFSSGGQKYEQYF
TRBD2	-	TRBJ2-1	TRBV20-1	TGCAGTGCAACCACTAGCGGGGTCTCCTACAATGAGCAGTTCTTC	CSATTSGVSYNEQFF
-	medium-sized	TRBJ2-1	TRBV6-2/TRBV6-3	TGTGCCAGCAGTTACTCGTCCAATGAGCAGTTCTTC	CASSYSSNEQFF
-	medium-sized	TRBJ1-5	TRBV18	TGTGCCAGCTCACCAGATAATAGCAATCAGCCCCAGCATTTT	CASSPDNSNQPQHF
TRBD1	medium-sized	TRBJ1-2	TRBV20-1	TGCAGTGCTAGGAACCCCTGGGACAGGAACTATGGCTACACCTTC	CSARNPWDRNYGYTF
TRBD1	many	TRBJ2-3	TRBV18	TGTGCCAGCTCCCCTGACAGGGGCAGCACAGATACGCAGTATTTT	CASSPDRGSTDTQYF
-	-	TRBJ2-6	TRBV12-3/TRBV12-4	TGTGCCAGCAGTCCCGTATTTTCTGGGGCCAACGTCCTGACTTTC	CASSPVFSGANVLTF
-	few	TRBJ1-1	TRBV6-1	TGTGCCAGCAGTGCGGGGGTAGGCCCTGAAGCTTTCTTT	CASSAGVGPEAFF
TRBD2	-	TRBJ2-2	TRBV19	TGTGCCAGTAATCCGCTAGCGGGAGCCCTATTTTCCGGGGAGCTGTTTTTT	CASNPLAGALFSGELFF
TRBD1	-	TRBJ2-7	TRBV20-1	TGCAGTGCTAGGCACCGGGACAGGGGATACTACGAGCAGTACTTC	CSARHRDRGYYEQYF
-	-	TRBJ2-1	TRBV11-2	TGTGCCAGCAGCTTAGTAGGCGGGAATGAGCAGTTCTTC	CASSLVGGNEQFF
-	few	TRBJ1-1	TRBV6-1	TGTGCCAGCATTCCACCGGGCCCTTTGGGAGACACTGAAGCTTTCTTT	CASIPPGPLGDTEAFF
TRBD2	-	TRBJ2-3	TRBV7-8	TGTGCCAGCAGCTGGCTAGCGGGGGGGCGTACAGATACGCAGTATTTT	CASSWLAGGRTDTQYF
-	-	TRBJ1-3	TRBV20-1	TGCAGTGCTACCCCCACCTCTCTTGAGTCTGGAAGCACCATATATTTT	CSATPTSLESGSTIYF
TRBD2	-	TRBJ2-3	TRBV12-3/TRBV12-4	TGTGCCAGCAGAACTAGCGGGAGCGCAGATACGCAGTATTTT	CASRTSGSADTQYF
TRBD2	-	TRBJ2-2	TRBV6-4	TGTGCCAGCAGCCGGTCTGGGGAGGGTATGAACACCGGGGAGCTGTTTTTT	CASSRSGEGMNTGELFF
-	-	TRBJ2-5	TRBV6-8	TGTGCCCAGCCGAGAACTGAGACCCAGTACTTC	CAQPRTETQYF
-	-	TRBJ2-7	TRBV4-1	TGCGCCAGCAGCCAAGTTATTGTAGGTTACGAGCAGTACTTC	CASSQVIVGYEQYF
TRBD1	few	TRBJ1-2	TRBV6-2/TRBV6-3	TGTGCCAGCAGTGACAGGGTTACCACCACCTCGTATGGCTACACCTTC	CASSDRVTTTSYGYTF
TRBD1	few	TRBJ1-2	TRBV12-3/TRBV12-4	TGTGCCAGCAGTTTTGTCCTAACAGGGGGCGCCTGGGGCTACACCTTC	CASSFVLTGGAWGYTF
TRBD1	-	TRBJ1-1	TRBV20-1	TGCAGTGCTAGAGAACCGACAGGGAGGGCCACTGAAGCTTTCTTT	CSAREPTGRATEAFF
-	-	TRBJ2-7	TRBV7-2	TGTGCCAGCAGCTTAGTCGATAGCGGCTACGAGCAGTACTTC	CASSLVDSGYEQYF
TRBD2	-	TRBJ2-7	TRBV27	TGTGCCAGCAGTCTAGGACTAGCGGGAGCCTACGAGCAGTACTTC	CASSLGLAGAYEQYF
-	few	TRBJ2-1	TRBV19	TGTGCCAGTACCTCCTACAATGAGCAGTTCTTC	CASTSYNEQFF
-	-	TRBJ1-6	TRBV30	TGTGCCTGGAGTGAGGTGAAATCACCCCTCCACTTT	CAWSEVKSPLHF
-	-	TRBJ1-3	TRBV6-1	TGTGCCAGCAGTGGGACGGCTGGAAACACCATATATTTT	CASSGTAGNTIYF
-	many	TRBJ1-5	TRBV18	TGTGCCAGCTCACCACCGGGGGGTCAGCCCCAGCATTTT	CASSPPGGQPQHF
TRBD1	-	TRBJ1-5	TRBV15	TGTGCCACAGGGACAGGGTATCAGCCCCAGCATTTT	CATGTGYQPQHF
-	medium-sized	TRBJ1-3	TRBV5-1	TGCGCCAGCAGCTTGGCCCAGGGGAACACCATATATTTT	CASSLAQGNTIYF
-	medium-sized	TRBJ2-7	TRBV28	TGTGCCAGCAGTTCCCAGCGGATCTCCTACGAGCAGTACTTC	CASSSQRISYEQYF
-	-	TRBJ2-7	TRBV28	TGTGCCAGCAGTCCCCACTCGACACAGTACTCCTACGAGCAGTACTTC	CASSPHSTQYSYEQYF
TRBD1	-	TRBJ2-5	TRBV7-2	TGTGCCAGCAGCGACAGGGGCTCGTACCAAGAGACCCAGTACTTC	CASSDRGSYQETQYF